This passage covers 30 T cell receptor beta chains from one sample sequenced in a study of CD8 T cells in ankylosing spondylitis. Study observations and caveats: Blood from ankylosing spondylitis patients appeared to carry a characteristic roughly 8-variant TCR beta motif.

Antigen specificity for these receptors is unknown. TCRdb re-called the 5' RACE reads through MiXCR, storing one row per CDR3 protein. The table has around 220,000 distinct CDR3 sequences, about 16% seen once. The sample comprised blood, either unsorted or a sorted T cell fraction (not recorded which). These receptors all stem from a male donor with ankylosing spondylitis.

This chain connects TRBV7-3 to TRBJ2-1, with 9 bases lining up with TRBD2. The CDR3 extends over 16 amino acids. V shed 0 bases and J 5 bases; nucleotides not matched to a gene: 5. Germline assignment: CDR1 SGHTA and CDR2 FQGTGA. The CDR3 protein is CASSLTAGGVDNEQFF. CDR3 nucleotides: TGTGCCAGCAGCTTAACAGCGGGAGGTGTCGACAATGAGCAGTTCTTC. Complete variable domain (other parts from reference TRBV7-3 and TRBJ2-1): GAGVSQTPSNKVTEKGKYVELRCDPISGHTALYWYRQSLGQGPEFLIYFQGTGAADDSGLPNDRFFAVRPEGSVSTLKIQRTERGDSAVYLCASSLTAGGVDNEQFFGPGTRLTVL.

This clonotype was counted between two and nine times. V and J are TRBV3-1 and TRBJ2-2; 12 positions match TRBD1. V was pared by 0 bases and J by 4 bases, with 6 bases of the junction left unmatched. The CDR3 is 18 residues long. Germline V lookup: CDR1 LGHDT, CDR2 YNNKEL (reference sequence). The CDR3 sequence: CASSQEHRDRGRTGELFF. The DNA for the CDR3 is TGTGCCAGCAGCCAAGAGCATCGGGACAGGGGGCGCACCGGGGAGCTGTTTTTT.

The sample holds a few counts of this clonotype. This chain connects TRBV12-3 or TRBV12-4 to TRBJ2-7, with TRBD2 matching over 7 bases. V was pared by 0 bases and J by 1 base, with 9 bases of the junction left unmatched. There are 17 residues in the CDR3. CDR3 nucleotides: TGTGCCAGCAGTTTAGCCGAGGGAGGGCCGTTGTCCTACGAGCAGTACTTC. Translation gives CASSLAEGGPLSYEQYF.

In this sample, this clonotype turned up a few times. V gene TRBV11-2 combines with J gene TRBJ2-7; 7 nucleotides agree with TRBD2. This CDR3 is 20 amino acids long. CDR1 and CDR2 (germline): SGHAT, FQNNGV. Unmatched junction bases numbered 20, after V lost 0 bases and J lost 3 bases. CDR3 amino acids: CASSLDGLAETPTYFYEQYF. CDR3 coding DNA: TGTGCCAGCAGCTTAGACGGGCTAGCGGAGACCCCCACCTATTTCTACGAGCAGTACTTC.

This clonotype was counted between two and nine times. The chain links TRBV4-3 to TRBJ2-3; 7 bases line up with TRBD2. The length of the CDR3 is 17 residues. Trimming at V came to 0 bases and at J to 0 bases, leaving 6 bases not matched to a gene. Per the germline V gene, CDR1 is LGHNA and CDR2 is YSLEER. This CDR3 is CASSQDTASGSTDTQYF. The CDR3, as DNA: TGCGCCAGCAGCCAAGATACGGCTAGCGGTAGCACAGATACGCAGTATTTT.

V usage is TRBV18 and J usage is TRBJ2-5; no definite D call. CDR3 length: 12 amino acids. Looked up from germline, CDR1 is KGHSH and CDR2 is LQKENI. V was trimmed by 3 bases and J by 5 bases, leaving 7 bases between them. CDR3 sequence: CASSPRAETQYF. DNA of the CDR3: TGTGCCAGCTCACCCAGAGCGGAGACCCAGTACTTC.

This clonotype was seen many times. The rearrangement links TRBV4-1 to TRBJ2-1; D perhaps matches TRBD1 (5 bases). Germline CDR1 is MGHRA and CDR2 is YSYEKL. The ends were cut back, 1 base at V and 4 bases at J, with 14 bases in the middle. This CDR3 spans 16 amino acids. The CDR3 spells CASSQGGGAAYNEQFF. The CDR3 nucleotides read TGCGCCAGCAGCCAAGGGGGTGGGGCTGCGTACAATGAGCAGTTCTTC.

The V gene is TRBV4-2, the J gene TRBJ2-1, with D maybe TRBD2 (7 bases). This CDR3 region has 17 residues. The germline V gene has CDR1 LGHNA and CDR2 YNFKEQ. The V end lost 0 bases, the J end lost 5 bases, and 17 bases lay between the germline ends. CDR3 DNA: TGTGCCAGCAGCCAAGATTTAGGGGGGACTACAGACAATGAGCAGTTCTTC. It encodes CASSQDLGGTTDNEQFF.

Written as DNA, the CDR3 is TGTGCCAGCAGCGGGACTAGCGGGAGCCCCGGGGAGCTGTTTTTT. Protein sequence: CASSGTSGSPGELFF. This chain links TRBV7-9 with TRBJ2-2, with TRBD2 matching 14 bases. CDR3 length: 15 amino acids. Unmatched junction bases numbered 2, after V lost 5 bases and J lost 6 bases. The V gene's germline CDR1 is SEHNR and CDR2 FQNEAQ (reference sequence).

This clonotype was seen at least ten times. The chain joins TRBV12-3 or TRBV12-4 to TRBJ2-3; TRBD2 matches at 9 bases. The CDR3 consists of 17 residues. V lost 10 bases, J lost 4 bases, and 18 bases stayed unmatched. The CDR3 coding sequence is TGTGCCACCCTACAATACGGGACTAGCCGTCCCCCAGATACGCAGTATTTT. Its translation: CATLQYGTSRPPDTQYF.

J is TRBJ2-2 and V is TRBV20-1, with D possibly matching TRBD2 (6 bases). The CDR3 runs 13 residues. With 1 base removed from V and 3 bases from J, the gap between germline ends came to 6 bases. In germline, CDR1 is DFQATT, CDR2 SNEGSKA (reference sequence). CDR3 loop: CSARGDYTGELFF. Here the CDR3 DNA reads TGCAGTGCTAGAGGGGACTACACCGGGGAGCTGTTTTTT.

A few counts support this clonotype. The chain links TRBV25-1 to TRBJ1-3; perhaps TRBD1 as D (5 bases). V dropped 0 bases and J dropped 4 bases, with 10 bases sitting between them. This CDR3 spans 15 amino acids. CDR1 is MGHDK and CDR2 is SYGVNS in the germline V gene. CDR3 sequence (DNA): TGTGCCAGCAGTGAATACGGGGCTACCGGAAACACCATATATTTT. Its translation is CASSEYGATGNTIYF. The variable domain in full, completed from reference TRBV25-1 and TRBJ1-3, reads EADIYQTPRYLVIGTGKKITLECSQTMGHDKMYWYQQDPGMELHLIHYSYGVNSTEKGDLSSESTVSRIRTEHFPLTLESARPSHTSQYLCASSEYGATGNTIYFGEGSWLTVV.

The chain has TRBV7-8 and TRBJ1-1; no firm D call. V was pared by 7 bases and J by 0 bases, with 12 bases between. Germline assignment: CDR1 SGHVS and CDR2 FQNEAQ. This CDR3 has 14 residues. CDR3 region: CASTPTSMNTEAFF. CDR3 nucleotide sequence: TGTGCCAGCACCCCCACATCCATGAACACTGAAGCTTTCTTT.

Comments on this clonotype: Germline and junction disagree at one end, which may indicate a read error. This rearrangement joins TRBV12-3 or TRBV12-4 to TRBJ1-2; no clear D. This CDR3 is 13 amino acids long. The CDR3 region has the DNA TGTGTCAGCAGTTTCGATACAGAATATGGCTACACCTTC. Protein: CVSSFDTEYGYTF.

This clonotype has a count of ten or more. The DNA for the CDR3 is TGTGCCAGCAGCTTATTGACTAGCGGCTACAATGAGCAGTTCTTC. Protein product: CASSLLTSGYNEQFF. The chain combines TRBV7-2 with TRBJ2-1; 9 bases align to TRBD2. V lost 2 bases to trimming and J lost 3 bases; unmatched junction nucleotides: 2. The CDR3 is made up of 15 amino acids. The V gene's germline CDR1 is SGHTA and CDR2 FQGNSA.

This rearrangement joins TRBV12-3 or TRBV12-4 to TRBJ2-5, with 9 bases aligning to TRBD1. Germline trimming cut 1 base from V and 5 bases from J; bases unmatched to any gene: 5. The CDR3 runs to 15 residues. The CDR3 region is CASSLGTGVGETQYF. The CDR3 nucleotides read TGTGCCAGCAGTTTAGGGACAGGGGTTGGGGAGACCCAGTACTTC.

In this sample, this clonotype turned up a few times. This chain links TRBV20-1 with TRBJ2-1, with 8 bases identical to TRBD2. This CDR3 region has 17 residues. CDR1 and CDR2 (germline): DFQATT, SNEGSKA (reference sequence). V lost 2 bases to trimming and J lost 0 bases; unmatched junction nucleotides: 9. The CDR3 DNA reads as TGCAGTGCTAGAACCCACAGCGGGGGATACTCCTACAATGAGCAGTTCTTC. This translates into CSARTHSGGYSYNEQFF.

The gene calls are TRBV10-3 and TRBJ2-3; 7 bases are shared with TRBD2. V dropped 6 bases and J dropped 2; count of bases not matched to a gene: 17. Per the germline V gene, CDR1 is ENHRY and CDR2 is SYGVKD. The CDR3 runs to 18 residues. This CDR3 reads CAISLAGEAGISTDTQYF. In DNA form, the CDR3 reads TGTGCCATCAGCTTGGCCGGGGAAGCGGGGATTTCCACAGATACGCAGTATTTT.

V usage is TRBV4-1 and J usage is TRBJ2-1; 7 bases map to TRBD1. Germline assignment: CDR1 MGHRA and CDR2 YSYEKL. The ends lost 8 bases at V and 3 bases at J; junction bases unmatched: 4. This CDR3 comprises 13 residues. This chain's CDR3 is CASGGQNYNEQFF. The CDR3 region has the DNA TGCGCCAGCGGGGGACAGAACTACAATGAGCAGTTCTTC.

The rearrangement links TRBV5-1 to TRBJ2-6; 9 bases align to TRBD1. This CDR3 spans 15 amino acids. Germline V lookup: CDR1 SGHRS, CDR2 YFSETQ. V shed 3 bases and J 3 bases; nucleotides not matched to a gene: 1. The CDR3 DNA reads TGCGCCAGCAGCTGGACAGGGGATGGGGCCAACGTCCTGACTTTC. This sequence encodes CASSWTGDGANVLTF.

The chain carries TRBV5-1 and TRBJ2-5, with 11 bases lining up with TRBD2. CDR1 is SGHRS, CDR2 YFSETQ, per germline. Germline trimming cut 4 bases from V and 0 bases from J; bases unmatched to any gene: 11. The CDR3 totals 18 residues. CDR3 coding DNA: TGCGCCAGCAGCCTGCCACCCACTAGCGGGGGCTACCAAGAGACCCAGTACTTC. This encodes CASSLPPTSGGYQETQYF.

This clonotype was counted a few times. The chain uses TRBV29-1 and TRBJ2-1; 9 bases line up with TRBD1. The CDR3 length is 13 residues. The germline V gene encodes CDR1 SQVTM and CDR2 ANQGSEA. Trimming took 6 bases from V and 9 from J; bases not matched to a gene: 9. Here the CDR3 DNA reads TGCAGCGTGGTAGGACAGGGGAAGGGTGAGCAGTTCTTC. It codes for CSVVGQGKGEQFF.

This chain connects TRBV6-1 to TRBJ1-6, with D uncertain. The CDR3 spans 15 residues. CDR1 MNHNS and CDR2 SASEGT come from the germline V gene. Between the trimmed V and J ends, which lost 1 base and 3 bases, there was a span of 7 bases. CDR3 DNA sequence: TGTGCCAGCAGTGAAGACTCCAACTATAATTCACCCCTCCACTTT. Amino acid sequence: CASSEDSNYNSPLHF.

The sample holds a few counts of this clonotype. The V and J genes are TRBV5-5 and TRBJ1-1, with 8 bases aligning to TRBD1. The CDR3 is 13 amino acids. J gave up 6 bases and V 3 bases, and 4 bases lay outside the gene matches. Germline CDR1 and CDR2: SGHKS and YYEKEE (reference sequence). In DNA, the CDR3 is TGTGCCAGCAGCTCAGGACAGGGTCCTGAAGCTTTCTTT. Translation: CASSSGQGPEAFF. The variable domain in full, completed from reference TRBV5-5 and TRBJ1-1, reads DAGVTQSPTHLIKTRGQQVTLRCSPISGHKSVSWYQQVLGQGPQFIFQYYEKEERGRGNFPDRFSARQFPNYSSELNVNALLLGDSALYLCASSSGQGPEAFFGQGTRLTVV.

This clonotype was seen more than once but under ten times. The chain has TRBV28 and TRBJ2-7; D gene ambiguous. Trimming stripped 6 bases from V and 1 base from J, with 13 bases between. The V gene's germline CDR1 is MDHEN and CDR2 SYDVKM. The CDR3 is made up of 14 amino acids. The DNA for the CDR3 is TGTGCCAGCAGCCAAGAGTTAGGGTCCTACGAGCAGTACTTC. Protein: CASSQELGSYEQYF.

The chain joins TRBV12-3 or TRBV12-4 to TRBJ2-3; 7 bases map to TRBD1. The trim removed 7 bases at V and 2 bases at J, leaving 12 bases unmatched. The CDR3 is made up of 16 amino acids. CDR3 DNA: TGTGCCAGCACCCCGGAGGCAGGGGGATTCACAGATACGCAGTATTTT. Protein: CASTPEAGGFTDTQYF.

Only a few counts were recorded for this clonotype. V is TRBV6-6 and J is TRBJ2-3; no clear D gene. Germline V lookup: CDR1 MNHNY, CDR2 SVGAGI (reference sequence). CDR3 length: 11 residues. V lost 8 bases and J lost 2, with 5 bases in between. CDR3 region: CASQVTDTQYF. For the CDR3, the DNA is TGTGCCAGCCAAGTCACAGATACGCAGTATTTT.

The chain employs TRBV3-1 and TRBJ2-5, with a weak D call TRBD2 (5 bases). The CDR3 is 15 residues long. Looked up from germline, CDR1 is LGHDT and CDR2 is YNNKEL (reference sequence). Between the trimmed V and J ends, which lost 1 base and 0 bases, there was a span of 9 bases. Here the CDR3 reads CASSQVLANQETQYF. The CDR3 DNA reads TGTGCCAGCAGCCAAGTCTTAGCGAACCAAGAGACCCAGTACTTC.

There are many counts of this clonotype. CDR3: CASSSTSTDTQYF. Here the CDR3 DNA reads TGTGCCAGCAGCTCGACTAGCACAGATACGCAGTATTTT. The V and J genes are TRBV6-4 and TRBJ2-3; unclear D gene. CDR1 and CDR2 from the germline V gene are MRHNA and SNTAGT. V was clipped by 6 bases and J by 0 bases, with 7 bases between them. The CDR3 is 13 residues long.

This clonotype was seen a few times. The rearrangement joins TRBV7-9 to TRBJ2-1; TRBD1 matches 9 bases. The J segment lost 8 bases and the V segment lost 5 bases, leaving 7 bases of the junction unmatched. This CDR3 has 14 residues. In germline, CDR1 is SEHNR, CDR2 FQNEAQ (reference sequence). CDR3: CASSPRDRVDEQFF. The CDR3 coding sequence is TGTGCCAGCAGCCCCCGGGACAGGGTCGATGAGCAGTTCTTC.